This passage covers 17 T cell receptor beta chains from one sample sequenced in a study of response to subunit inactivated influenza vaccine. TCRdb analysed the RT-PCR reads with MiXCR anew, one entry per CDR3 protein. The sample records fewer than 800,000 distinct CDR3 sequences, about a sixth being singletons. Sequencing used PBMCs from blood, obtained 12 days after vaccination. Every receptor here comes from a man in his fifties who received an inactivated influenza vaccine.

The rearrangement links TRBV19 to TRBJ1-5; 9 bases are shared with TRBD1. Germline CDR1 reads LNHDA; CDR2 reads SQIVND (reference sequence). V dropped 4 bases and J dropped 6; count of bases not matched to a gene: 7. The CDR3 loop spans 15 amino acids. The CDR3 sequence: CASSTTDRGTQPQHF. The CDR3, as DNA: TGTGCCAGTAGTACCACGGACAGGGGAACTCAGCCCCAGCATTTT.

Worth noting for this clonotype: This sequence may be a read error, since a much larger clone differs from it by one base. The V gene is TRBV5-5, the J gene TRBJ2-2, with D tentatively TRBD1 or TRBD2 (5 bases each). CDR1 and CDR2 (germline): SGHKS, YYEKEE (reference sequence). CDR3 length equals 13 residues. CDR3 protein: CASSLAPNGDLFF. The CDR3 nucleotides are TGTGCCAGCAGCTTGGCTCCCAACGGGGACCTGTTTTTT.

The chain has TRBV27 and TRBJ1-5; no clear D gene. CDR1 is MNHEY and CDR2 is SMNVEV in the germline V gene (reference sequence). Deletions cut 1 base from V and 1 base from J, with 11 bases between. The CDR3 is 16 residues long. CDR3: CASSLWAPTSNQPQHF. Written as DNA, the CDR3 is TGTGCCAGCAGTTTATGGGCTCCAACGAGCAATCAGCCCCAGCATTTT.

This clonotype was counted between two and nine times. V is TRBV14 and J is TRBJ2-7; the D is unclear. V was cut by 3 bases and J by 0 bases, with 15 bases left in between. Germline-derived CDR1 and CDR2 are SGHDN and FVKESK. The CDR3 length is 16 residues. The CDR3, as DNA: TGTGCCAGCAGCCAGTGGTTATCTAGGAGCTCCTACGAGCAGTACTTC. Amino acid sequence: CASSQWLSRSSYEQYF.

This clonotype was found a few times. V is TRBV6-2 or TRBV6-3 and J is TRBJ2-5, with TRBD2 matching over 9 bases. Germline trimming cut 6 bases from V and 11 bases from J; bases unmatched to any gene: 10. The V gene's germline CDR1 is MNHEY and CDR2 SVGEGT. This CDR3 is built from 13 residues. Here the CDR3 DNA reads TGTGCCAGCAGACGACTAGCGGTTATAAGACAGTACTTC. Its protein is CASRRLAVIRQYF.

The V and J genes are TRBV3-1 and TRBJ2-5; TRBD1 is a possible D gene (6 bases). The germline V and J ends were trimmed by 1 base and 4 bases, with 16 bases remaining between them. This CDR3 is 16 amino acids long. CDR1 and CDR2 from the germline V gene are LGHDT and YNNKEL (reference sequence). The CDR3 region is CASSQGGHRSSETQYF. For the CDR3, the DNA is TGTGCCAGCAGCCAAGGGGGGCACAGGTCGTCAGAGACCCAGTACTTC.

V gene TRBV12-3 or TRBV12-4 combines with J gene TRBJ2-3, with unresolved D. V dropped 5 bases and J dropped 0 bases, with 15 bases sitting between them. This CDR3 is built from 16 residues. The CDR3 loop reads CASSPGPTVSTDTQYF. In DNA, the CDR3 is TGTGCCAGCAGTCCAGGACCGACGGTCAGCACAGATACGCAGTATTTT.

This clonotype appeared a single time. The J gene is TRBJ2-3, the V gene TRBV4-2; 13 nucleotides align to TRBD2. The CDR3 spans 17 residues. Germline lookup yields CDR1 LGHNA and CDR2 YNFKEQ. Trimming removed 4 bases from V and 6 bases from J; junction bases left unmatched: 10. The CDR3 loop reads CASSPRLTSGGADTQYF. In nucleotides, the CDR3 is TGTGCCAGCAGCCCCCGGCTTACTAGCGGGGGGGCCGATACGCAGTATTTT.

The chain joins TRBV21-1 to TRBJ2-3; TRBD2, the table's D call, was not compared with the DNA. TRBV21-1 is classified as a pseudogene. The CDR3 has 22 residues. CDR3 protein: CASSKEAGPGLAGGPGTDTQYF. The CDR3 region has the DNA TGTGCCAGCAGCAAAGAAGCAGGGCCGGGACTAGCGGGAGGGCCGGGCACAGATACGCAGTATTTT.

This chain connects TRBV14 to TRBJ2-7; D tentatively fits TRBD1 or TRBD2 (5 bases each). Germline V CDR1 and CDR2: SGHDN, FVKESK. V shed 3 bases and J shed 5 bases, with 11 bases lying between them. CDR3 size: 13 residues. The CDR3 is CASSQTGRNEQYF. The CDR3 DNA follows: TGTGCCAGCAGCCAGACGGGACGGAACGAGCAGTACTTC.

This clonotype has ten or more counts. The chain couples TRBV4-1 to TRBJ1-5; TRBD1 might be the D (5 bases). The V and J ends lost 5 bases and 1 base respectively, with 18 bases between them. The CDR3 spans 17 residues. Germline V gene lookup returns CDR1 MGHRA and CDR2 YSYEKL. CDR3 nucleotides: TGCGCCAGCAGCAAGAGGTTAGGGTCAGGGAGCAATCAGCCCCAGCATTTT. Amino acids: CASSKRLGSGSNQPQHF.

This clonotype was seen a handful of times. This chain joins TRBV9 and TRBJ2-1, with 8 bases identical to TRBD2. Looked up from germline, CDR1 is SGDLS and CDR2 is YYNGEE. The V gene end was trimmed by 0 bases and the J gene end by 3 bases; junction bases not matched to a gene: 2. This CDR3 has 15 amino acids. In DNA form, the CDR3 reads TGTGCCAGCAGCGTAGATACTAGCGGCTACAATGAGCAGTTCTTC. This codes for CASSVDTSGYNEQFF.

The rearrangement links TRBV20-1 to TRBJ1-3; D is uncertain. V was cut by 5 bases and J by 0 bases, with 5 bases left in between. The germline V gene has CDR1 DFQATT and CDR2 SNEGSKA (reference sequence). The CDR3 runs 12 residues. The CDR3 nucleotides read TGCAGTGCTTTCAACTCTGGAAACACCATATATTTT. Protein sequence: CSAFNSGNTIYF.

This clonotype was counted a few times. The rearrangement joins TRBV20-1 to TRBJ2-1; TRBD2 aligns across 11 bases. With 5 bases clipped from V and 2 bases from J, the junction kept 5 bases outside the gene matches. CDR1 is DFQATT and CDR2 is SNEGSKA in the germline V gene (reference sequence). This CDR3 region has 15 residues. The CDR3 here is CSALGLAETYNEQFF. In DNA, the CDR3 is TGCAGTGCTTTGGGACTAGCGGAAACCTACAATGAGCAGTTCTTC.

This clonotype has just a few counts. The chain joins TRBV29-1 to TRBJ2-7; 9 bases match TRBD1. The CDR3 has 13 amino acids. Germline V gene sequence: CDR1 SQVTM, CDR2 ANQGSEA. Trimming at V came to 3 bases and at J to 3 bases, leaving 3 bases not matched to a gene. CDR3 coding DNA: TGCAGCGTTGAGGGGACAGGGTACTACGAGCAGTACTTC. This encodes CSVEGTGYYEQYF.

This clonotype has just a few counts. The chain couples TRBV28 to TRBJ2-1; 12 bases match TRBD1. This CDR3 spans 14 amino acids. CDR1 is MDHEN and CDR2 is SYDVKM in the germline V gene. V shed 8 bases, J shed 2 bases, and the junction held 1 base outside the gene matches. For the CDR3, the DNA is TGTGCCAGCGGGACAGGGGGCCCCTACAATGAGCAGTTCTTC. As protein: CASGTGGPYNEQFF.

V and J are TRBV5-1 and TRBJ2-1; D is possibly TRBD1 (6 bases). Germline loops: CDR1 SGHRS, CDR2 YFSETQ. The V gene lost 0 bases and the J gene lost 7 bases, with 17 bases spanning the gap. The CDR3 runs to 16 residues. The CDR3 sequence is CASSLGVLAGVNEQFF. In DNA, the CDR3 is TGCGCCAGCAGCTTGGGGGTCTTGGCAGGGGTGAATGAGCAGTTCTTC.